One and the same sample provided the 19 T cell receptor beta chains below, sequenced in a study of identical twins listed by TCRdb under 2016. The method behind the library was 5' RACE. Data came from an Illumina HiSeq 2000. TCRdb trimmed public reads at Q25 via fastp, called clones via MiXCR and kept in-frame beta chains. Each CDR3 protein appears once, grouped with its most common genes and DNA. The sample table contains around 250,000 distinct CDR3 sequences; only one count was recorded for about 8.3% of them. The ten largest clonotypes hold less than 4% of the sample. In addition, the sample was reused for a study of yellow fever vaccine responses in identical twins.

Material for sequencing was CD8+ T cells sorted from blood. These receptors came from a woman between 18 and 30 years old in good health.

This clonotype has only a few counts. The chain couples TRBV11-2 to TRBJ2-7, with 7 bases lining up with TRBD2. Germline V gene sequence: CDR1 SGHAT, CDR2 FQNNGV. J gave up 2 bases and V 1 base, and 5 bases lay outside the gene matches. There are 15 residues in the CDR3. The DNA of the CDR3 is TGTGCCAGCAGCTTAGGACGGACTAGAGCCTACGAGCAGTACTTC. This sequence encodes CASSLGRTRAYEQYF. The whole variable domain, filled in from reference TRBV11-2 and TRBJ2-7, reads EAGVAQSPRYKIIEKRQSVAFWCNPISGHATLYWYQQILGQGPKLLIQFQNNGVVDDSQLPKDRFSAERLKGVDSTLKIQPAKLEDSAVYLCASSLGRTRAYEQYFGPGTRLTVT.

V gene TRBV6-1 combines with J gene TRBJ1-2, with 9 positions matching TRBD1. The V and J ends lost 6 bases and 6 bases, in that order; junction bases with no gene match: 5. CDR3 size: 13 residues. Germline CDR1 MNHNS, CDR2 SASEGT. The CDR3 protein is CASRGDRDHGYTF. Written as DNA, the CDR3 is TGTGCCAGCAGAGGGGACAGGGACCATGGCTACACCTTC.

The V call is TRBV10-3, the J call TRBJ1-5; D is unclear. Germline V gene data show CDR1 as ENHRY and CDR2 as SYGVKD. Trimming removed 3 bases at V and 1 base at J, with 7 bases between. This CDR3 has 14 amino acids. DNA of the CDR3: TGTGCCATCAGTGAATGGGTCAGCAATCAGCCCCAGCATTTT. It translates to CAISEWVSNQPQHF.

In its sample, this clonotype was seen a few times. The chain recombines TRBV7-9 with TRBJ2-7, with TRBD1 matching over 10 bases. Germline CDR1 and CDR2: SEHNR and FQNEAQ (reference sequence). The CDR3 has 16 residues. The trim removed 5 bases at V and 3 bases at J, leaving 10 bases unmatched. Written as DNA, the CDR3 is TGTGCCAGCAGCCCCTGGACAGGGGGTGACTTCTACGAGCAGTACTTC. Amino acid sequence: CASSPWTGGDFYEQYF.

This rearrangement joins TRBV27 to TRBJ1-2; TRBD1 might be the D (6 bases). There are 16 residues in the CDR3. Looked up from germline, CDR1 is MNHEY and CDR2 is SMNVEV (reference sequence). Trimming took off 4 bases at V and 4 bases at J, with 19 bases between the two ends. CDR3 region: CASSSLPRDRSYGYTF. In DNA form, the CDR3 reads TGTGCCAGCAGTTCCCTTCCAAGAGACAGGAGCTATGGCTACACCTTC.

This clonotype was seen many times. The chain links TRBV29-1 to TRBJ2-7; 9 nucleotides align to TRBD1. The length of the CDR3 is 14 residues. The V gene's germline CDR1 is SQVTM and CDR2 ANQGSEA. V dropped 0 bases and J dropped 5; count of bases not matched to a gene: 5. The CDR3: CSVEDGDRAHEQYF. As DNA, the CDR3 is TGCAGCGTTGAAGATGGGGACAGGGCCCACGAGCAGTACTTC.

This rearrangement joins TRBV7-9 to TRBJ2-1, with 8 bases that match TRBD1. The V gene's germline CDR1 is SEHNR and CDR2 FQNEAQ (reference sequence). This CDR3 region has 16 residues. Trimming removed 1 base from V and 3 bases from J; junction bases left unmatched: 5. DNA of the CDR3: TGTGCCAGCAGCTTAGGGGACAGGTCCTTCTACAATGAGCAGTTCTTC. Protein product: CASSLGDRSFYNEQFF.

This clonotype has a handful of counts. This sequence joins TRBV11-1 and TRBJ2-5, with D perhaps matching TRBD2 (6 bases). The CDR3 length is 15 residues. The V end lost 5 bases, the J end lost 7 bases, and 20 bases lay between the germline ends. Germline V gene lookup returns CDR1 SGHAT and CDR2 FQDESV (reference sequence). CDR3 in DNA: TGTGCCAGCAGCGAACCAAGGACGGGGGTCGGGACCCAGTACTTC. This gives the protein CASSEPRTGVGTQYF.

This clonotype was seen more than once but under ten times. The chain recombines TRBV7-9 with TRBJ2-2; the D call may be TRBD1 or TRBD2 (5 bases each). The V gene's germline CDR1 is SEHNR and CDR2 FQNEAQ (reference sequence). Trimming removed 5 bases at V and 2 bases at J, with 15 bases between. CDR3 size: 16 residues. CDR3 coding DNA: TGTGCCAGCAGCAAGACCGGGACCCTAAACACCGGGGAGCTGTTTTTT. This gives the protein CASSKTGTLNTGELFF.

The chain couples TRBV2 to TRBJ2-7; 8 positions agree with TRBD2. J gave up 7 bases and V 1 base, and 9 bases lay outside the gene matches. Germline-derived CDR1 and CDR2 are SNHLY and FYNNEI. The CDR3 has 15 residues. The CDR3 loop reads CASSEGQRGPWEQYF. The CDR3, as DNA: TGTGCCAGCAGTGAAGGGCAGCGGGGGCCGTGGGAGCAGTACTTC. The complete variable domain, with remaining parts taken from reference TRBV2 and TRBJ2-7, reads EPEVTQTPSHQVTQMGQEVILRCVPISNHLYFYWYRQILGQKVEFLVSFYNNEISEKSEIFDDQFSVERPDGSNFTLKIRSTKLEDSAMYFCASSEGQRGPWEQYFGPGTRLTVT.

The V and J genes are TRBV20-1 and TRBJ2-3, with 7 bases fitting TRBD2. With V trimmed by 5 bases and J by 0 bases, 8 bases remained unmatched. CDR1 and CDR2 from the germline V gene are DFQATT and SNEGSKA (reference sequence). The CDR3 sequence is 15 residues long. CDR3 residues: CSAFPRLASTDTQYF. In nucleotides, the CDR3 is TGCAGTGCTTTCCCCCGACTAGCTAGCACAGATACGCAGTATTTT.

The genes are TRBV5-1 and TRBJ2-5; possible D gene TRBD2, 7 bases. V lost 0 bases to trimming and J lost 4 bases, with 10 bases between them. This CDR3 region has 14 residues. Germline CDR1 is SGHRS and CDR2 is YFSETQ. CDR3 region: CASSLGGGRETQYF. The CDR3 coding sequence is TGCGCCAGCAGCTTGGGCGGGGGCCGAGAGACCCAGTACTTC.

V usage is TRBV30 and J usage is TRBJ2-3, with 9 nucleotides matching TRBD2. CDR1 is GTSNPN, CDR2 SVGIG, per germline (reference sequence). V was pared by 2 bases and J by 4 bases, with 4 bases of the junction left unmatched. The CDR3 has 14 amino acids. The CDR3 sequence: CAWSSSGGADTQYF. The CDR3 nucleotides read TGTGCCTGGAGTAGTAGCGGGGGCGCAGATACGCAGTATTTT. Combining the CDR3 with reference TRBV30 and TRBJ2-3 gives the whole variable domain SQTIHQWPATLVQPVGSPLSLECTVEGTSNPNLYWYRQAAGRGLQLLFYSVGIGQISSEVPQNLSASRPQDRQFILSSKKLLLSDSGFYLCAWSSSGGADTQYFGPGTRLTVL.

This clonotype was detected a few times. This chain uses TRBV7-9 with TRBJ2-5, with 7 bases fitting TRBD2. From germline, CDR1 is SEHNR and CDR2 FQNEAQ (reference sequence). This CDR3 has 15 amino acids. After removal of 3 bases from V and 5 bases from J, the junction contained 9 bases not matched to a gene. The CDR3 loop reads CASSLGGTIAETQYF. Here the CDR3 DNA reads TGTGCCAGCAGCTTGGGGGGGACGATCGCGGAGACCCAGTACTTC.

The chain recombines TRBV11-2 with TRBJ1-2; TRBD1 agrees at 7 bases. The CDR3 runs 16 residues. Trimming cost V 1 base and J 4 bases; bases outside gene matches: 9. Germline V gives CDR1 SGHAT, CDR2 FQNNGV. The CDR3 bases are TGTGCCAGCAGCTTAGGATGGCGGGACAGTCTCTATGGCTACACCTTC. It codes for CASSLGWRDSLYGYTF.

This clonotype was counted ten times or more. The chain recombines TRBV28 with TRBJ2-2, with 8 bases identical to TRBD1. The CDR3 has 15 amino acids. CDR1 MDHEN and CDR2 SYDVKM come from the germline V gene. Unmatched junction bases numbered 9, after V lost 6 bases and J lost 6 bases. The DNA of the CDR3 is TGTGCCAGCAGCAGAGGACAGGGTCGGGCCGGGGAGCTGTTTTTT. Protein sequence: CASSRGQGRAGELFF.

This clonotype was detected many times. This chain uses TRBV4-1 with TRBJ2-1, with D unresolved. V lost 6 bases and J lost 6, with 12 bases in between. This CDR3 has 13 amino acids. Germline values: CDR1 MGHRA, CDR2 YSYEKL. CDR3 bases: TGCGCCAGCAGTAAGGCCCCGGGCAATGAGCAGTTCTTC. As protein: CASSKAPGNEQFF.

The chain joins TRBV4-3 to TRBJ2-3; 8 bases align to TRBD2. In germline, CDR1 is LGHNA, CDR2 YSLEER. The CDR3 extends over 15 amino acids. Trimming removed 1 base from V and 2 bases from J; junction bases left unmatched: 2. This CDR3 is CASSQVAGLTDTQYF. The CDR3 nucleotides are TGCGCCAGCAGCCAAGTAGCGGGACTCACAGATACGCAGTATTTT.

This chain uses TRBV7-9 with TRBJ2-5; 7 nucleotides line up with TRBD1. V lost 7 bases and J lost 5; bases outside the gene matches: 13. The CDR3 sequence is 15 residues long. Per the germline V gene, CDR1 is SEHNR and CDR2 is FQNEAQ (reference sequence). The CDR3 sequence is CASNLNQGVWETQYF. Written as DNA, the CDR3 is TGTGCCAGCAACCTTAATCAGGGGGTCTGGGAGACCCAGTACTTC.